The 3 T cell receptor beta chains presented below share a single source sample, sequenced in a study of CD8 T cells in Susac syndrome. cDNA came from roughly 0.53 to 1 ug RNA primed by random hexamers. TCRdb processed the immunoSEQ multiplex PCR reads anew with MiXCR; each CDR3 protein has one entry. The table has 300,000 to 350,000 distinct CDR3 sequences, about 91% seen once; the top ten hold over 0.05%. Sequencing used CD4+ T cells from PBMCs. The receptors were gathered from a human donor with multiple sclerosis.

V gene TRBV7-9 combines with J gene TRBJ2-5; 12 bases are a match to TRBD2. J gave up 5 bases and V 5 bases, and 6 bases lay outside the gene matches. The CDR3 has 15 amino acids. CDR1 and CDR2 from the germline V gene are SEHNR and FQNEAQ (reference sequence). The CDR3 sequence is CASSQRLAGVETQYF. CDR3 nucleotide sequence: TGTGCCAGCAGCCAACGACTAGCGGGGGTTGAGACCCAGTACTTC.

This sequence joins TRBV5-1 and TRBJ2-5, with 13 bases aligning to TRBD2. Trimming took 4 bases from V and 5 from J; bases not matched to a gene: 8. The CDR3 has 16 amino acids. Germline CDR1 SGHRS, CDR2 YFSETQ. This chain's CDR3 is CASSPMTSGRLETQYF. CDR3 sequence (DNA): TGCGCCAGCAGCCCGATGACTAGCGGGAGGTTGGAGACCCAGTACTTC.

The V and J genes are TRBV6-5 and TRBJ1-1, with D maybe TRBD1 (6 bases). The CDR3 is 15 amino acids. V was clipped by 2 bases and J by 6 bases, with 16 bases between them. Germline CDR1 is MNHEY and CDR2 is SVGAGI. This CDR3 reads CASSYTGSRGAEAFF. The CDR3 coding sequence is TGTGCCAGCAGTTACACAGGGTCCCGGGGGGCTGAAGCTTTCTTT.